Here is one TCR beta chain with its context. The V gene's germline CDR1 is MDHEN and CDR2 SYDVKM. The CDR3 length is 13 residues. Trimming stripped 6 bases from V and 8 bases from J, with 16 bases between. The source of the sample is a study of blood T cell repertoires in COVID-19. About the research overall: PBMCs, B-cell-depleted T cells, or T cells provided the cDNA or gDNA that made up the material.

This table comes from immunoSEQ multiplex PCR, and its TCRdb copy is limited to in-frame clones, with some not included. The sample consists of 270,000 or so clones, about 83% of them appearing once. The V call is TRBV28, the J call TRBJ1-2, with a weak D call TRBD1 (5 bases). The source material was peripheral blood. This TCR derives from a woman in her 50s who had recovered from COVID-19. CDR3 nucleotide sequence: TGTGCCAGCAGACCAGGGCTACCTATGGGCTACACCTTC. It yields the protein CASRPGLPMGYTF.